A single sample gave rise to the 6 T cell receptor beta chains below, sequenced in a study of blood T cell repertoires in COVID-19. Measured with immunoSEQ multiplex PCR; TCRdb has only the in-frame clones, and not every one. The sample consists of around 34,000 clones, less than 85% of them appearing once. Source material: peripheral blood. These receptors were taken from a woman aged 70 to 79 with acute or convalescent COVID-19.

The chain recombines TRBV7-9 with TRBJ2-2; D not resolved. Trimming shortened V by 6 bases and J by 7 bases, and 9 bases separated the two germline ends. Germline lookup yields CDR1 SEHNR and CDR2 FQNEAQ (reference sequence). There are 12 residues in the CDR3. The CDR3 protein is CASSRAGGELFF. CDR3 sequence (DNA): TGTGCCAGCAGTCGTGCCGGCGGGGAGCTGTTTTTT.

The chain joins TRBV2 to TRBJ2-6; 10 nucleotides line up with TRBD1. The CDR3 spans 18 residues. Germline lookup yields CDR1 SNHLY and CDR2 FYNNEI. Trimming removed 3 bases from V and 4 bases from J; junction bases left unmatched: 9. DNA for the CDR3: TGTGCCAGCAGTGACCCTCGACAGGGGGCGTTCGGGGCCAACGTCCTGACTTTC. Translating it yields CASSDPRQGAFGANVLTF.

The J gene is TRBJ1-2, the V gene TRBV19; no definite D call. The germline gives CDR1 LNHDA, CDR2 SQIVND (reference sequence). V lost 6 bases and J 1 base, leaving 12 bases between the germline ends. The CDR3 consists of 14 residues. CDR3 protein: CASSVRHNNYGYTF. The CDR3 coding sequence is TGTGCCAGTAGCGTCCGCCACAATAACTATGGCTACACCTTC.

The CDR3 sequence is CASSPSVGGQAFF. The DNA of the CDR3 is TGTGCCAGCTCACCTTCGGTGGGAGGGCAAGCTTTCTTT. This chain joins TRBV18 and TRBJ1-1; D unresolved. CDR3 length: 13 amino acids. Per germline, CDR1 KGHSH and CDR2 LQKENI. V lost 3 bases and J 9 bases, leaving 14 bases between the germline ends.

The chain links TRBV2 to TRBJ1-4; 7 bases align to TRBD1. The trim removed 4 bases at V and 6 bases at J, leaving 5 bases unmatched. The CDR3 is 14 amino acids. Germline V CDR1 and CDR2: SNHLY, FYNNEI. The CDR3 DNA reads as TGTGCCAGCAGTGGCACCGGGACAGATGAAAAACTGTTTTTT. Its translation: CASSGTGTDEKLFF.

The chain combines TRBV18 with TRBJ1-1; 7 nucleotides match TRBD1. The length of the CDR3 is 16 residues. V lost 3 bases to trimming and J lost 3 bases; unmatched junction nucleotides: 10. The germline gives CDR1 KGHSH, CDR2 LQKENI. CDR3 nucleotides: TGTGCCAGCTCACCCTTGCCGCAGGGGGGACACACTGAAGCTTTCTTT. Translation: CASSPLPQGGHTEAFF.